A single T cell receptor (beta chain) is shown here with its context. Its antigen is not identified. The data derive from a study of identical twins. General study results and limits: Excess twin sharing in beta out-of-frame sequences was weaker. The analysis was cross-sectional rather than longitudinal within donors.

Germline V lookup: CDR1 MGHRA, CDR2 YSYEKL. This CDR3 has 17 amino acids. Trimming took 4 bases from V and 0 from J; bases not matched to a gene: 8. Template switching supplied a universal primer site; unique molecular identifiers were carried on the cDNA. In TCRdb, the 5' RACE reads were re-called with MiXCR into one record per CDR3 protein. Of approximately 550,000 distinct CDR3 sequences in the sample, 20% to 25% are singletons; the top ten hold around 0.5%. A further study also used this sample, focusing on yellow fever vaccine responses in identical twins.

The receptor's source is a woman aged 18-35 years in good health. Sequenced: CD4+ T cells sorted from blood. The V gene is TRBV4-1, the J gene TRBJ2-1; the match to TRBD2 covers 8 bases. CDR3 loop: CASSLRLAPSSYNEQFF. CDR3 in DNA: TGCGCCAGCAGCCTCAGACTAGCGCCGAGCTCCTACAATGAGCAGTTCTTC.